These 20 T cell receptor beta chains share one sample of origin, sequenced in a study of response to subunit inactivated influenza vaccine. From the RT-PCR reads, TCRdb called clonotypes with MiXCR, one entry per CDR3 protein. The sample lists about 800,000 distinct CDR3 sequences; approximately 22% were seen once. The sample consisted of PBMCs from blood, taken around 5 days after vaccination. Receptor source: a man aged 45-60 years who received an inactivated influenza vaccine.

The gene calls are TRBV9 and TRBJ2-1, with 8 bases that match TRBD2. CDR1 SGDLS and CDR2 YYNGEE come from the germline V gene. The CDR3 has 14 amino acids. Trimming at V came to 3 bases and at J to 9 bases, leaving 8 bases not matched to a gene. The CDR3, as DNA: TGTGCCAGCAGCGCGGGACTAGAGCTGGGTGAGCAGTTCTTC. Its translation: CASSAGLELGEQFF.

This chain uses TRBV20-1 with TRBJ2-6; 7 bases fit TRBD1. V lost 6 bases and J lost 2; bases outside the gene matches: 7. The CDR3 is made up of 15 amino acids. CDR1 is DFQATT and CDR2 is SNEGSKA in the germline V gene (reference sequence). The DNA of the CDR3 is TGCAGTGCCCAAGACAGGGCTCCTGGGGCCAACGTCCTGACTTTC. Protein: CSAQDRAPGANVLTF.

This clonotype has a count of ten or more. The genes are TRBV12-3 or TRBV12-4 and TRBJ1-2; no firm D call. V lost 2 bases and J lost 6, with 13 bases in between. The CDR3 runs 14 residues. The CDR3 DNA reads as TGTGCCAGCAGTTTAAGCATGGGAAACCATGGCTACACCTTC. This gives the protein CASSLSMGNHGYTF.

This clonotype turned up a few times. The V call is TRBV5-5, the J call TRBJ1-5, with 9 bases lining up with TRBD1. V was clipped by 3 bases and J by 6 bases; unmatched bases: 7. Germline CDR1 is SGHKS and CDR2 is YYEKEE (reference sequence). This CDR3 has 15 residues. CDR3 bases: TGTGCCAGCAGCTGGGGACAGGGAAATGGTCAGCCCCAGCATTTT. Amino acids: CASSWGQGNGQPQHF.

This clonotype was counted many times. The rearrangement uses TRBV7-8 and TRBJ2-7; 9 positions match TRBD2. Germline V gene data show CDR1 as SGHVS and CDR2 as FQNEAQ. This CDR3 region has 15 residues. The V segment lost 0 bases and the J segment 6 bases; nucleotides outside the gene matches: 6. This CDR3 is CASSLAAAGGIEQYF. For the CDR3, the DNA is TGTGCCAGCAGCTTAGCCGCCGCGGGGGGGATCGAGCAGTACTTC.

The chain couples TRBV4-2 to TRBJ2-2, with D perhaps assigned TRBD1 or TRBD2 (5 bases each). The CDR3 contains 14 residues. V was cut by 6 bases and J by 6 bases, with 14 bases left in between. CDR1 LGHNA and CDR2 YNFKEQ come from the germline V gene. The chain's CDR3 is CASSPTRGAGELFF. The CDR3 DNA reads as TGTGCCAGCAGTCCCACCCGGGGCGCCGGGGAGCTGTTTTTT.

The rearrangement links TRBV5-1 to TRBJ1-1, with unresolved D. CDR3 length equals 17 residues. V dropped 0 bases and J dropped 0 bases, with 15 bases sitting between them. Germline CDR1 SGHRS, CDR2 YFSETQ. This CDR3 is CASSLVEGWGMNTEAFF. DNA of the CDR3: TGCGCCAGCAGCTTGGTCGAAGGATGGGGTATGAACACTGAAGCTTTCTTT.

This clonotype was counted only a few times. The rearrangement joins TRBV20-1 to TRBJ2-6; 10 positions match TRBD1. The J segment lost 2 bases and the V segment lost 5 bases, leaving 6 bases of the junction unmatched. CDR1 is DFQATT, CDR2 SNEGSKA, per germline (reference sequence). The CDR3 runs 16 residues. The CDR3 sequence: CSAYPGQGTGANVLTF. In nucleotides, the CDR3 is TGCAGTGCTTATCCGGGACAGGGGACTGGGGCCAACGTCCTGACTTTC.

This clonotype was seen a few times. V usage is TRBV3-1 and J usage is TRBJ1-1, with TRBD1 identical over 7 bases. Germline trimming cut 6 bases from V and 2 bases from J; bases unmatched to any gene: 9. The V gene's germline CDR1 is LGHDT and CDR2 YNNKEL (reference sequence). This CDR3 is built from 15 residues. The CDR3 loop is CASRHGGQPNTEAFF. Written as DNA, the CDR3 is TGTGCCAGCAGACATGGGGGACAGCCAAACACTGAAGCTTTCTTT. Supplemented by reference TRBV3-1 and TRBJ1-1, the full variable domain reads DTAVSQTPKYLVTQMGNDKSIKCEQNLGHDTMYWYKQDSKKFLKIMFSYNNKELIINETVPNRFSPKSPDKAHLNLHINSLELGDSAVYFCASRHGGQPNTEAFFGQGTRLTVV.

This clonotype has just a few counts. The chain recombines TRBV20-1 with TRBJ2-3, with D perhaps TRBD2 (6 bases). The V end lost 0 bases, the J end lost 1 base, and 11 bases lay between the germline ends. This CDR3 has 15 residues. Germline V gives CDR1 DFQATT, CDR2 SNEGSKA (reference sequence). In DNA, the CDR3 is TGCAGTGCTAGAGATGGGGGGAGAGGCACAGATACGCAGTATTTT. Amino acid sequence: CSARDGGRGTDTQYF.

There are a few counts of this clonotype. The V call is TRBV19, the J call TRBJ2-1; TRBD2 matches at 7 bases. The V and J ends lost 0 bases and 1 base, in that order; junction bases with no gene match: 6. This CDR3 is 17 amino acids long. Germline CDR1 is LNHDA and CDR2 is SQIVND (reference sequence). CDR3 DNA: TGTGCCAGTAGTATAGATCTCCCTAGCGGATCCTACAATGAGCAGTTCTTC. Translating it yields CASSIDLPSGSYNEQFF. Full variable domain (outside the CDR3, taken from reference TRBV19 and TRBJ2-1): DGGITQSPKYLFRKEGQNVTLSCEQNLNHDAMYWYRQDPGQGLRLIYYSQIVNDFQKGDIAEGYSVSREKKESFPLTVTSAQKNPTAFYLCASSIDLPSGSYNEQFFGPGTRLTVL.

This chain joins TRBV4-2 and TRBJ2-4; tentative D call: TRBD2 (7 bases). Germline V gene sequence: CDR1 LGHNA, CDR2 YNFKEQ. V lost 0 bases to trimming and J lost 8 bases, with 17 bases between them. The CDR3 loop spans 16 amino acids. The CDR3 DNA follows: TGTGCCAGCAGCCAAGAATGGAACAGGGCGGGAGACATTCAGTACTTC. This translates into CASSQEWNRAGDIQYF.

The chain has TRBV5-1 and TRBJ1-2; TRBD1 matches at 7 bases. The V and J ends lost 4 bases and 5 bases, in that order; junction bases with no gene match: 14. The CDR3 length is 16 residues. Germline V gene lookup returns CDR1 SGHRS and CDR2 YFSETQ. The CDR3 region is CASSPSLTGQGYGYTF. The CDR3 coding sequence is TGCGCCAGCAGCCCCAGTTTGACAGGGCAGGGGTATGGCTACACCTTC.

This chain connects TRBV20-1 to TRBJ2-5; 7 bases fit TRBD2. The CDR3 runs 13 residues. Germline CDR1 and CDR2: DFQATT and SNEGSKA (reference sequence). With 1 base clipped from V and 4 bases from J, the junction kept 3 bases outside the gene matches. The CDR3 here is CSARVASGETQYF. The CDR3 coding sequence is TGCAGTGCTAGAGTCGCTAGCGGAGAGACCCAGTACTTC.

Comments on this clonotype: A single base separates this from a much larger clone, so it may be a read error. V gene TRBV10-3 combines with J gene TRBJ2-7; the match to TRBD1 covers 7 bases. Per the germline V gene, CDR1 is ENHRY and CDR2 is SYGVKD. The V gene end was trimmed by 5 bases and the J gene end by 2 bases; junction bases not matched to a gene: 3. This CDR3 comprises 13 residues. The CDR3, as DNA: TGTGCCATCAGTCCGGGACAGACCTACGAGCAGTACTTC. It yields the protein CAISPGQTYEQYF.

This clonotype came up a few times. The rearrangement links TRBV20-1 to TRBJ2-1; TRBD2 aligns across 16 bases. CDR1 and CDR2 from the germline V gene are DFQATT and SNEGSKA (reference sequence). The CDR3 covers 18 residues. Here the CDR3 reads CRASTGTSGRASYNEQFF. The CDR3 DNA is TGCAGAGCAAGCACCGGGACTAGCGGGAGGGCCTCATACAATGAGCAGTTCTTC.

The chain joins TRBV11-2 to TRBJ2-7; a possible D gene is TRBD1 (6 bases). The CDR3 is 12 residues long. Between the trimmed V and J ends, which lost 1 base and 10 bases, there was a span of 11 bases. CDR1 is SGHAT, CDR2 FQNNGV, per germline. CDR3 DNA: TGTGCCAGCAGCTTAGGACAGGCCCTTCAGTACTTC. This gives the protein CASSLGQALQYF.

The chain employs TRBV21-1 and TRBJ1-1; the table's TRBD1 call for D was not verified on the DNA. TRBV21-1 is termed a pseudogene. This CDR3 contains 16 residues. Here the CDR3 DNA reads TGTGCCAGCAGCAAACCGAGACAGGGGATCAACACTGAAGCTTTCTTT. The encoded protein is CASSKPRQGINTEAFF.

This clonotype was observed a few times. This chain connects TRBV20-1 to TRBJ2-3; D uncertain. V lost 3 bases and J 2 bases, leaving 12 bases between the germline ends. From germline, CDR1 is DFQATT and CDR2 SNEGSKA (reference sequence). The CDR3 covers 14 residues. CDR3 DNA: TGCAGTGCTAGGAGTATGATTTACACAGATACGCAGTATTTT. This encodes CSARSMIYTDTQYF.

This chain joins TRBV7-9 and TRBJ2-7, with TRBD2 matching over 8 bases. The V segment lost 5 bases and the J segment 3 bases; nucleotides outside the gene matches: 15. Germline assignment: CDR1 SEHNR and CDR2 FQNEAQ (reference sequence). This CDR3 comprises 17 residues. The CDR3, as DNA: TGTGCCAGCAGCCCCCAGGGGAGGACTAGCACTCACTACGAGCAGTACTTC. As protein: CASSPQGRTSTHYEQYF.